Listed below are T cell receptor beta chains from one sample, sequenced in a study of blood T cell repertoires in COVID-19. Assay used: immunoSEQ multiplex PCR; TCRdb lists only in-frame clones, some missing. Among over 70,000 clones, around 83% were seen once, and the ten largest hold roughly 5.5%. Sequencing input: peripheral blood. These receptors were taken from a man aged 80 or over with acute or convalescent COVID-19. CDR3s include the opening cysteine and the closing phenylalanine or tryptophan. Fields, in order: CDR3 length, J gene, V gene, CDR3 protein.

>12|TRBJ2-5|TRBV10-3
CAISRDQETQYF
>16|TRBJ1-1|TRBV7-8
CASSPRGTGRGTEAFF
>16|TRBJ2-5|TRBV4-3
CASSQDRGGGEETQYF
>15|TRBJ2-4|TRBV4-3
CASSQDATGVNIQYF
>13|TRBJ1-1|TRBV7-2
CASSSGLWTEAFF
>19|TRBJ2-2|TRBV7-9
CASPFSTGRVPLNTGELFF
>13|TRBJ2-2|TRBV29-1
CSVEGRWTGELFF
>15|TRBJ1-2|TRBV11-2
CASSLSRGSPGGYTF
>14|TRBJ2-7|TRBV28
CASSLPGQRYEQYF
>14|TRBJ2-5|TRBV5-1
CASSLGSVGETQYF
>15|TRBJ2-3|TRBV7-2
CASSFESGFRDTQYF
>18|TRBJ1-2|TRBV10-3
CAISLTFTDRGANYGYTF
>13|TRBJ2-1|TRBV4-3
CASSQGEGQGLFF
>15|TRBJ1-1|TRBV6-2/TRBV6-3
CASSYAASMNTEAFF
>12|TRBJ1-4|TRBV6-5
CASKRFNEKLFF
>15|TRBJ2-1|TRBV29-1
CSVENPLAGGYEQFF
>16|TRBJ1-2|TRBV5-1
CASSLFGQGADYGYTF
>16|TRBJ2-2|TRBV4-3
CASSQGQGWYTGELFF
>14|TRBJ1-1|TRBV19
CASSISAGGTEAFF
>13|TRBJ2-5|TRBV5-1
CASSLWGEETQYF
>14|TRBJ2-3|TRBV6-2/TRBV6-3
CASSRTSEADTQYF